This T cell receptor (beta chain) was observed in a study of cytomegalovirus exposure and HLA in healthy donors. Study-level points and caveats: The study labeled 164 TCR beta chains cytomegalovirus-associated. Accurate prediction of HLA-A and HLA-B alleles (for most subjects) was reportedly achieved from TCR beta sequences. A later look showed TCR association rates differing by HLA locus, highest for DRB1 and lowest for HLA-C.

As regards this clone: No antigen is known for it.

PCR was performed using 60 Vbeta and 13 Jbeta primers. Clones were read by immunoSEQ multiplex PCR, and TCRdb kept only the in-frame ones, dropping some. The sample has 140,000 to 150,000 clones; 80% are singletons. Looked up from germline, CDR1 is SGHTA and CDR2 is FQGNSA. CDR3 length: 19 amino acids. With 1 base clipped from V and 0 bases from J, the junction kept 11 bases outside the gene matches. Material for sequencing was PBMCs. The sequence derives from a man aged 35 to 55 in good health and CMV-seronegative. The chain links TRBV7-2 to TRBJ1-3, with 8 bases matching TRBD1. This CDR3 is CASSLVPGGTRSSGNTIYF. In DNA form, the CDR3 reads TGTGCCAGCAGCTTAGTTCCAGGGGGCACTCGAAGCTCTGGAAACACCATATATTTT.